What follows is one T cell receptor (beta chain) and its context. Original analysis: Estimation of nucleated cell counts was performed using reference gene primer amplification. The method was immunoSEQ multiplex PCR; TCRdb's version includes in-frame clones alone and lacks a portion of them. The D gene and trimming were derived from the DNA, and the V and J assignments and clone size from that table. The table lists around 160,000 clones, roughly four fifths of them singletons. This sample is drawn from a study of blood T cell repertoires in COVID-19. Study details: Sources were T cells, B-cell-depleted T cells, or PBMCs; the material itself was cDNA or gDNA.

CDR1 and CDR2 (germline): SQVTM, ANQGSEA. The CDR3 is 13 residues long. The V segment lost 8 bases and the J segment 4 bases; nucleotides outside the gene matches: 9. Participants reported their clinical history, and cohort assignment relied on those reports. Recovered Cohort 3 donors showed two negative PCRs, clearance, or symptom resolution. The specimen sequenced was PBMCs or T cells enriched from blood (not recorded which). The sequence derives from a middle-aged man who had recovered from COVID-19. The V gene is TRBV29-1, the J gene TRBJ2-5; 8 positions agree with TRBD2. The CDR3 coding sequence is TGCAGCCTTCGGGGGGGAGAGGGAGAGACCCAGTACTTC. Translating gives CSLRGGEGETQYF.